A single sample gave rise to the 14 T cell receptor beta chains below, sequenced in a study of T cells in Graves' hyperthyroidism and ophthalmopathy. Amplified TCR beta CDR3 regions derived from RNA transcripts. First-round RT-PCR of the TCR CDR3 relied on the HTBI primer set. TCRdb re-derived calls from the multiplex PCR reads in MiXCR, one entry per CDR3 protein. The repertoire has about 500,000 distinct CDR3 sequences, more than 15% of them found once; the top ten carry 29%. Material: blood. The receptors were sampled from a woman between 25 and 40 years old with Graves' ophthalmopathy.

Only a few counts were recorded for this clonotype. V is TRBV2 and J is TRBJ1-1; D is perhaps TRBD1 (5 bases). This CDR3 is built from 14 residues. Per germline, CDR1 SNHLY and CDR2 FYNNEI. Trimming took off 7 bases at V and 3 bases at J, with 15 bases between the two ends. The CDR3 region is CASTGTEEHTEAFF. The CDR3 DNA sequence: TGTGCCAGCACCGGGACCGAGGAGCACACTGAAGCTTTCTTT.

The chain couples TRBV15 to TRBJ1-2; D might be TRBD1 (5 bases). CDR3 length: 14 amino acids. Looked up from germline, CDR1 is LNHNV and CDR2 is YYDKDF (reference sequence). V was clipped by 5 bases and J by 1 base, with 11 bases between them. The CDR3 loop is CATSDLTVNYGYTF. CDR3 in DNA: TGTGCCACCAGCGACCTGACAGTTAACTATGGCTACACCTTC. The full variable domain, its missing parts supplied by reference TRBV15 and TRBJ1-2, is DAMVIQNPRYQVTQFGKPVTLSCSQTLNHNVMYWYQQKSSQAPKLLFHYYDKDFNNEADTPDNFQSRRPNTSFCFLDIRSPGLGDTAMYLCATSDLTVNYGYTFGSGTRLTVV.

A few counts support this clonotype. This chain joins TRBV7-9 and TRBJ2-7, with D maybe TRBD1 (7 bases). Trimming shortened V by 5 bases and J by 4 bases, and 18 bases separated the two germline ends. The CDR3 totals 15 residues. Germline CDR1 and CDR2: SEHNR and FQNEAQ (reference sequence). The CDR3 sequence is CASSIGGGGHYEQYF. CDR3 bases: TGTGCCAGCAGCATCGGAGGGGGCGGTCATTACGAGCAGTACTTC.

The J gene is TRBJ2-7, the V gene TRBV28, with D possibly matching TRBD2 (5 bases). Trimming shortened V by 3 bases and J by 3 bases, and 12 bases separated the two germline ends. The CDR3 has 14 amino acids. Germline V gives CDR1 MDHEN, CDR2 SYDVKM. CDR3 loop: CASSFPSRDYEQYF. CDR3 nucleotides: TGTGCCAGCAGTTTCCCTAGCCGGGACTACGAGCAGTACTTC. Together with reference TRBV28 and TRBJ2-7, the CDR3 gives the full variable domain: DVKVTQSSRYLVKRTGEKVFLECVQDMDHENMFWYRQDPGLGLRLIYFSYDVKMKEKGDIPEGYSVSREKKERFSLILESASTNQTSMYLCASSFPSRDYEQYFGPGTRLTVT.

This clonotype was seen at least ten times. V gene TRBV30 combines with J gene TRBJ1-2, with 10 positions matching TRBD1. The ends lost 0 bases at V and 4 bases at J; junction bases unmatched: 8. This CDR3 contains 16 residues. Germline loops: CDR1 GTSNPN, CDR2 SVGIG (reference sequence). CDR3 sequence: CAWSVGTGVLIYGYTF. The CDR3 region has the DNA TGTGCCTGGAGTGTAGGGACAGGGGTCCTTATCTATGGCTACACCTTC.

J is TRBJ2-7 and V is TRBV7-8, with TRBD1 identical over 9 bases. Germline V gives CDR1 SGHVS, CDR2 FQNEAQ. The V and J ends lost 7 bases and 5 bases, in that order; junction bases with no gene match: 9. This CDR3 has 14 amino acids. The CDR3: CASKIDRGINEQYF. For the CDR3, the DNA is TGTGCCAGCAAGATCGACAGGGGGATTAACGAGCAGTACTTC.

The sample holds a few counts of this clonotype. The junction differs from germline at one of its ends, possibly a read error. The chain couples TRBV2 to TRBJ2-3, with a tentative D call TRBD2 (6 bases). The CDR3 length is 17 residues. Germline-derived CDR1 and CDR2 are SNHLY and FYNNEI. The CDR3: CAGSEASGSALTDTQYF. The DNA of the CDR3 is TGTGCCGGCAGTGAAGCCAGCGGGTCCGCCCTCACAGATACGCAGTATTTT. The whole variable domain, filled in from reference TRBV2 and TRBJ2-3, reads EPEVTQTPSHQVTQMGQEVILRCVPISNHLYFYWYRQILGQKVEFLVSFYNNEISEKSEIFDDQFSVERPDGSNFTLKIRSTKLEDSAMYFCAGSEASGSALTDTQYFGPGTRLTVL.

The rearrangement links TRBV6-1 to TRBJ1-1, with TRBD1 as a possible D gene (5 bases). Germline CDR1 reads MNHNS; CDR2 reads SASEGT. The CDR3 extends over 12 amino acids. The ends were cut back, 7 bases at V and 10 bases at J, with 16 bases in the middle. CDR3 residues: CASTPGGDPAFF. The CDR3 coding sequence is TGTGCCAGCACCCCGGGGGGGGATCCAGCTTTCTTT.

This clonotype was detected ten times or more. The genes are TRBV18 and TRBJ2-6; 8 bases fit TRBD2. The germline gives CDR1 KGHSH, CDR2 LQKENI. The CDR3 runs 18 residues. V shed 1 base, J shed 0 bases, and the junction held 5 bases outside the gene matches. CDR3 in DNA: TGTGCCAGCTCACCACTCACTAGCGGTACCTCTGGGGCCAACGTCCTGACTTTC. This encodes CASSPLTSGTSGANVLTF.

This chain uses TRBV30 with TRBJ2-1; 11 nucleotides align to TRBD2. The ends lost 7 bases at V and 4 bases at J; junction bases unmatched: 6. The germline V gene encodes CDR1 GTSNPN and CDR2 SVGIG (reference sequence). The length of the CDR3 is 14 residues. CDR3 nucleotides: TGTGCCTCGACTAGCGGGATTTCGTACAATGAGCAGTTCTTC. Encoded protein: CASTSGISYNEQFF.

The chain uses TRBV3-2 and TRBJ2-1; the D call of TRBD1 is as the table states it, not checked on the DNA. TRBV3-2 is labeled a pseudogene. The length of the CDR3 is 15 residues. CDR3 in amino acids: CASSQLGVSYNEQFF. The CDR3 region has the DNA TGTGCCAGCAGCCAACTAGGGGTTTCCTACAATGAGCAGTTCTTC.

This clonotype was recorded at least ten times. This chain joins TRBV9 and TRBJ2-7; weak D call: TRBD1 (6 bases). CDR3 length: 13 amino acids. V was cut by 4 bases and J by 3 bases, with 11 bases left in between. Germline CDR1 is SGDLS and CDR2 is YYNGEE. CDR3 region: CASSLGHNYEQYF. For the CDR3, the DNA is TGTGCCAGCAGCTTGGGACACAACTACGAGCAGTACTTC.

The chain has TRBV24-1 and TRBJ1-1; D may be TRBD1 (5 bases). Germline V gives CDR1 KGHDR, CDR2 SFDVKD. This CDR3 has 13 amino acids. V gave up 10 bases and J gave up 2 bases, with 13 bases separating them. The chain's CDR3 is CATMDNLNTEAFF. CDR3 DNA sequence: TGTGCCACAATGGACAACCTTAACACTGAAGCTTTCTTT.

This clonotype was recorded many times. CDR3 DNA: TGTGCCAGCAGTCATGCCGCGGGTGGGGCCAACGTCCTGACTTTC. It yields the protein CASSHAAGGANVLTF. The V gene is TRBV28, the J gene TRBJ2-6; TRBD2 is a possible D gene (5 bases). This CDR3 has 15 amino acids. V was shortened by 5 bases and J by 3 bases, with 11 bases between the two germline ends. The germline V gene encodes CDR1 MDHEN and CDR2 SYDVKM.